This TCR beta chain was documented in a study of shared clonotypes between healthy human individuals. Overall study results and limits: Clonotypes which were not shared had lower generation probabilities than clonotypes that all four donors shared. Few donors restricted represented genetic and exposure-history diversity.

The table lists this clone with a few counts. Its antigen remains unknown. One end of the junction does not line up with germline, which may come from a read error. Produced via immunoSEQ multiplex PCR; TCRdb's table is partial and in-frame only. Here the sample spans some 1 million clones, more than 60% being singletons. The sequence was collected from a man younger than 30 in good health. The sample comprised memory CD4+ T cells sorted from blood. The subset is: CD45RA-negative fraction.

The CDR3 spells CASNLQPNTEAFF. The CDR3 DNA follows: TGTGCCAGCAACTTACAACCGAACACTGAAGCTTTCTTT. The V call is TRBV7-2, the J call TRBJ1-1; no reliable D call. There are 13 residues in the CDR3. Looked up from germline, CDR1 is SGHTA and CDR2 is FQGNSA.